These 28 T cell receptor beta chains were all obtained from the same sample, sequenced in a study of blood T cell repertoires in COVID-19. The assay was immunoSEQ multiplex PCR, and TCRdb's table has in-frame clones only and misses some. The sample yields about 260,000 clones, more than 70% seen once. Material for sequencing was peripheral blood. These receptors originate from a woman in her fifties or sixties with acute or convalescent COVID-19.

This clone came up once. The J gene is TRBJ1-1, the V gene TRBV6-6; D is undetermined. The CDR3 extends over 15 amino acids. Between the trimmed V and J ends, which lost 2 bases and 0 bases, there was a span of 10 bases. Germline-derived CDR1 and CDR2 are MNHNY and SVGAGI (reference sequence). The CDR3 sequence: CASSYSQKMNTEAFF. For the CDR3, the DNA is TGTGCCAGCAGTTACAGCCAAAAGATGAACACTGAAGCTTTCTTT.

The V call is TRBV27, the J call TRBJ2-2; 8 bases agree with TRBD1. Per germline, CDR1 MNHEY and CDR2 SMNVEV (reference sequence). CDR3 length: 16 residues. With 5 bases clipped from V and 4 bases from J, the junction kept 9 bases outside the gene matches. The CDR3 region is CASSTPGQVSTGELFF. The CDR3 region has the DNA TGTGCCAGCAGTACACCGGGACAGGTCTCCACCGGGGAGCTGTTTTTT.

The V and J genes are TRBV11-2 and TRBJ2-7; D may be TRBD2 (6 bases). V was pared by 0 bases and J by 9 bases, with 15 bases between. Germline lookup yields CDR1 SGHAT and CDR2 FQNNGV. This CDR3 spans 14 amino acids. The CDR3, as DNA: TGTGCCAGCAGCTTAGATCGGGGGTCGGCTGGGCAGTACTTC. Its translation is CASSLDRGSAGQYF.

The chain recombines TRBV5-6 with TRBJ1-2; perhaps TRBD1 as D (6 bases). This CDR3 has 14 amino acids. Germline lookup yields CDR1 SGHDT and CDR2 YYEEEE. The V gene lost 0 bases and the J gene lost 2 bases, with 8 bases spanning the gap. The CDR3 DNA reads TGTGCCAGCAGCTTGGTGCAGGGGAACTATGGCTACACCTTC. Its protein is CASSLVQGNYGYTF. Full variable domain (remainder filled in from reference TRBV5-6 and TRBJ1-2): DAGVTQSPTHLIKTRGQQVTLRCSPKSGHDTVSWYQQALGQGPQFIFQYYEEEERQRGNFPDRFSGHQFPNYSSELNVNALLLGDSALYLCASSLVQGNYGYTFGSGTRLTVV.

J is TRBJ2-7 and V is TRBV28; 12 nucleotides align to TRBD2. J lost 2 bases, V lost 2 bases, and 4 bases had no gene match. The CDR3 consists of 16 residues. Germline V CDR1 and CDR2: MDHEN, SYDVKM. The CDR3 DNA sequence: TGTGCCAGCAGTTTACAACTAGCGGGAGGTACCTACGAGCAGTACTTC. Translation gives CASSLQLAGGTYEQYF.

The chain joins TRBV5-4 to TRBJ2-7; no reliable D call. CDR1 SGHNT and CDR2 YYREEE come from the germline V gene (reference sequence). This CDR3 contains 14 residues. Trimming took 0 bases from V and 6 from J, leaving 13 bases between them. DNA of the CDR3: TGTGCCAGCAGCTTGGCAGTTATCCCCCTCGAGCAGTACTTC. Translated: CASSLAVIPLEQYF.

CDR3 DNA sequence: TGTGCCAGCTCACCTTCAGGCCAGAACAATGAGCAGTTCTTC. Protein sequence: CASSPSGQNNEQFF. This chain joins TRBV18 and TRBJ2-1; D ambiguous. CDR1 and CDR2 (germline): KGHSH, LQKENI. The CDR3 spans 14 residues. The germline V and J ends were trimmed by 3 bases and 5 bases, with 11 bases remaining between them.

As regards this clone: The same CDR3 can be traced to other DNA sequences in this sample. This chain joins TRBV5-1 and TRBJ1-2, with TRBD1 matching 8 bases. This CDR3 region has 13 residues. V lost 4 bases, J lost 6 bases, and 5 bases stayed unmatched. Germline V gene lookup returns CDR1 SGHRS and CDR2 YFSETQ. The CDR3 here is CASSLGQVDGYTF. CDR3 nucleotides: TGCGCCAGCAGCCTGGGACAGGTTGATGGCTACACCTTC.

This chain joins TRBV6-2 or TRBV6-3 and TRBJ2-7; 8 nucleotides align to TRBD1. This CDR3 has 14 amino acids. Per germline, CDR1 MNHEY and CDR2 SVGEGT. V trimming: 5 bases; J trimming: 5 bases; junction bases outside the gene matches: 8. CDR3 region: CASSDRGFGDEQYF. CDR3 coding DNA: TGTGCCAGCAGTGACAGGGGTTTTGGCGACGAGCAGTACTTC.

The rearrangement joins TRBV27 to TRBJ2-1; 8 nucleotides line up with TRBD2. Germline V lookup: CDR1 MNHEY, CDR2 SMNVEV (reference sequence). J lost 4 bases, V lost 6 bases, and 14 bases had no gene match. This CDR3 comprises 17 residues. The CDR3 spells CASREAGTRNGYNEQFF. The CDR3 DNA reads as TGTGCCAGCAGGGAAGCCGGGACTAGAAACGGGTACAATGAGCAGTTCTTC.

The gene calls are TRBV6-5 and TRBJ1-1; the D is unclear. With 0 bases removed from V and 0 bases from J, the gap between germline ends came to 5 bases. This CDR3 has 14 amino acids. CDR1 is MNHEY, CDR2 SVGAGI, per germline. DNA for the CDR3: TGTGCCAGCAGTTACTCGTTTATGAACACTGAAGCTTTCTTT. As protein: CASSYSFMNTEAFF.

The CDR3 region is CASSDLSEKLFF. DNA for the CDR3: TGTGCCAGTTCAGACTTGTCTGAAAAACTGTTTTTT. This chain links TRBV2 with TRBJ1-4; D unclear. This CDR3 is 12 amino acids long. V dropped 9 bases and J dropped 7 bases, with 12 bases sitting between them. Germline V gene sequence: CDR1 SNHLY, CDR2 FYNNEI.

This clone has more than one count but fewer than ten. The J gene is TRBJ1-5, the V gene TRBV19; 7 bases fit TRBD1. The CDR3 has 16 residues. Germline V lookup: CDR1 LNHDA, CDR2 SQIVND (reference sequence). J gave up 3 bases and V 6 bases, and 11 bases lay outside the gene matches. CDR3 in DNA: TGTGCCAGTAGCGGGAAGGGGGCGCGGGACAATCAGCCCCAGCATTTT. Encoded protein: CASSGKGARDNQPQHF.

The rearrangement joins TRBV3-1 (or the pseudogene TRBV3-2) to TRBJ2-5, with D perhaps TRBD2 (6 bases). The CDR3 covers 12 residues. Trimming took 3 bases from V and 5 from J, leaving 7 bases between them. In germline, CDR1 is LGHDT, CDR2 YNNKEL (reference sequence). The CDR3 DNA reads as TGTGCCAGCAGCCAGGGGAGGGAGACCCAGTACTTC. Translating it yields CASSQGRETQYF.

DNA for the CDR3: TGCGCCAGCAGCGAGTCGGGTTCCGAGACCCAGTACTTC. Protein product: CASSESGSETQYF. This chain uses TRBV5-1 with TRBJ2-5; D is uncertain. The V gene's germline CDR1 is SGHRS and CDR2 YFSETQ. The CDR3 is 13 residues long. Trimming cost V 4 bases and J 5 bases, with 12 bases left between them.

This rearrangement joins TRBV27 to TRBJ1-2; a possible D gene is TRBD1 (5 bases). The germline V gene encodes CDR1 MNHEY and CDR2 SMNVEV (reference sequence). V gave up 6 bases and J gave up 0 bases, with 11 bases separating them. The CDR3 is 14 residues long. The CDR3 is CASRRDGSNYGYTF. CDR3 sequence (DNA): TGTGCCAGCAGGCGGGACGGTTCTAACTATGGCTACACCTTC.

J is TRBJ2-1 and V is TRBV24-1; D is unresolved. The V gene's germline CDR1 is KGHDR and CDR2 SFDVKD. The CDR3 loop spans 13 amino acids. With 4 bases removed from V and 6 bases from J, the gap between germline ends came to 9 bases. CDR3 residues: CATSDPPSNEQFF. CDR3 bases: TGTGCCACCAGTGACCCACCGAGCAATGAGCAGTTCTTC.

The V call is TRBV27, the J call TRBJ1-3; D remains ambiguous. The germline V and J ends were trimmed by 2 bases and 0 bases, with 5 bases remaining between them. The CDR3 runs to 14 residues. CDR1 is MNHEY, CDR2 SMNVEV, per germline (reference sequence). The CDR3 DNA reads as TGTGCCAGCAGTTTACATAGCTCTGGAAACACCATATATTTT. Translated: CASSLHSSGNTIYF.

The chain combines TRBV11-3 with TRBJ1-1, with unresolved D. CDR1 is SGHNT, CDR2 YENEEA, per germline. Trimming shortened V by 4 bases and J by 2 bases, and 2 bases separated the two germline ends. This CDR3 has 11 residues. This CDR3 reads CASSSNTEAFF. Here the CDR3 DNA reads TGTGCCAGCAGCTCTAACACTGAAGCTTTCTTT. The full variable domain, rest sourced from reference TRBV11-3 and TRBJ1-1, is EAGVVQSPRYKIIEKKQPVAFWCNPISGHNTLYWYLQNLGQGPELLIRYENEEAVDDSQLPKDRFSAERLKGVDSTLKIQPAELGDSAVYLCASSSNTEAFFGQGTRLTVV.

The CDR3 loop reads CASSSLPRTGETSGRYNEQFF. For the CDR3, the DNA is TGCGCCAGCAGCTCCCTCCCCCGAACAGGGGAGACTAGCGGGAGATACAATGAGCAGTTCTTC. The V call is TRBV5-1, the J call TRBJ2-1; 12 nucleotides match TRBD2. Germline trimming cut 3 bases from V and 4 bases from J; bases unmatched to any gene: 20. In germline, CDR1 is SGHRS, CDR2 YFSETQ. The CDR3 has 21 residues.

The chain joins TRBV30 to TRBJ2-6; 7 nucleotides align to TRBD1. Germline lookup yields CDR1 GTSNPN and CDR2 SVGIG (reference sequence). The CDR3 is made up of 17 amino acids. J lost 2 bases, V lost 5 bases, and 12 bases had no gene match. The CDR3 here is CAWDSRDRLPGANVLTF. CDR3 coding DNA: TGTGCCTGGGACTCACGGGACAGACTACCTGGGGCCAACGTCCTGACTTTC.

The chain combines TRBV7-3 with TRBJ2-2; 9 bases line up with TRBD2. The CDR3 consists of 18 residues. CDR1 SGHTA and CDR2 FQGTGA come from the germline V gene. Germline trimming cut 3 bases from V and 4 bases from J; bases unmatched to any gene: 12. CDR3 sequence reads: CASSLLVAGAAATGELFF. In DNA, the CDR3 is TGTGCCAGCAGCTTGTTGGTAGCGGGAGCGGCGGCCACCGGGGAGCTGTTTTTT.

This clone was seen a handful of times. The J gene is TRBJ2-7, the V gene TRBV6-5; the match to TRBD1 covers 7 bases. CDR3 length: 15 amino acids. With V trimmed by 4 bases and J by 3 bases, 9 bases remained unmatched. Germline CDR1 and CDR2: MNHEY and SVGAGI. CDR3 sequence reads: CASSLTGTELYEQYF. The CDR3 DNA is TGTGCCAGCAGTTTAACCGGGACAGAACTCTACGAGCAGTACTTC.

The chain uses TRBV5-6 and TRBJ2-3; a weak D match, TRBD1 (6 bases). Trimming took 4 bases from V and 7 from J, leaving 13 bases between them. The CDR3 is 13 amino acids. CDR1 and CDR2 (germline): SGHDT, YYEEEE. The CDR3 here is CASSPLDSHTQYF. CDR3 sequence (DNA): TGTGCCAGCAGCCCTTTGGACAGTCATACGCAGTATTTT.

The chain carries TRBV5-6 and TRBJ1-1, with D possibly TRBD1 on 6 matching bases. Trimming removed 6 bases at V and 8 bases at J, with 14 bases between. The CDR3 consists of 12 residues. Germline V lookup: CDR1 SGHDT, CDR2 YYEEEE. CDR3 in amino acids: CASTALGAEAFF. The CDR3 region has the DNA TGTGCCAGCACCGCTTTGGGGGCGGAAGCTTTCTTT. Using reference TRBV5-6 and TRBJ1-1 for the parts outside the CDR3, the full variable domain is DAGVTQSPTHLIKTRGQQVTLRCSPKSGHDTVSWYQQALGQGPQFIFQYYEEEERQRGNFPDRFSGHQFPNYSSELNVNALLLGDSALYLCASTALGAEAFFGQGTRLTVV.

The chain has TRBV18 and TRBJ1-4; no firm D call. The CDR3 has 15 residues. V lost 1 base, J lost 0 bases, and 6 bases lay in between. From germline, CDR1 is KGHSH and CDR2 LQKENI. The CDR3 region is CASSPLDATNEKLFF. In DNA, the CDR3 is TGTGCCAGCTCACCACTAGATGCAACTAATGAAAAACTGTTTTTT. Using reference TRBV18 and TRBJ1-4 for the parts outside the CDR3, the full variable domain is NAGVMQNPRHLVRRRGQEARLRCSPMKGHSHVYWYRQLPEEGLKFMVYLQKENIIDESGMPKERFSAEFPKEGPSILRIQQVVRGDSAAYFCASSPLDATNEKLFFGSGTQLSVL.

The chain links TRBV28 to TRBJ2-1, with a possible D match to TRBD2 (5 bases). Germline V gene sequence: CDR1 MDHEN, CDR2 SYDVKM. Trimming removed 3 bases at V and 4 bases at J, with 13 bases between. The CDR3 loop spans 15 amino acids. CDR3 region: CASSLLAGIYNEQFF. The DNA of the CDR3 is TGTGCCAGCAGTTTGCTAGCCGGAATATACAATGAGCAGTTCTTC.

This clone was seen a single time. The V gene is TRBV28, the J gene TRBJ2-7; 7 positions agree with TRBD2. The CDR3 runs 15 residues. The V segment lost 5 bases and the J segment 0 bases; nucleotides outside the gene matches: 7. Germline V CDR1 and CDR2: MDHEN, SYDVKM. DNA of the CDR3: TGTGCCAGCAGTGTGGGGGGAGGGAGCTCCTACGAGCAGTACTTC. This sequence encodes CASSVGGGSSYEQYF.